This T cell receptor (beta chain) was documented in a study of blood T cell repertoires in COVID-19. Overall study context: Acute and convalescent COVID-19 samples came from the United States, Italy and Spain.

The CDR3 is 15 residues long. Trimming removed 0 bases from V and 10 bases from J; junction bases left unmatched: 9. Germline lookup yields CDR1 SGHKS and CDR2 YYEKEE (reference sequence). TCRdb keeps only in-frame clones here, not all; method: immunoSEQ multiplex PCR. The sample lists approximately 490,000 clones; 75% to 90% were seen once. The sequence derives from a woman aged 60-70 years who had recovered from COVID-19. The chain uses TRBV5-5 and TRBJ2-1; 8 bases agree with TRBD1. The sample was PBMCs or T cells enriched from blood (not recorded which). In nucleotides, the CDR3 is TGTGCCAGCAGCTTGGGGGGACAGGTGTACGTCGAGCAGTTCTTC. It encodes CASSLGGQVYVEQFF.